This entry features one T cell receptor (beta chain) sequence. The antigen it recognizes is unknown. No much larger clone exists at a distance of one base, and base qualities are not known. The immunoSEQ Assay, a bias-controlled multiplex PCR, was used to amplify TCRbeta CDR3 regions from genomic DNA. The study's own analysis went as follows. The number of nucleated cells in each sample was estimated from the amplification of reference gene primers within the assay. Sequence reads were collapsed and filtered to measure the absolute abundance of every unique TCRbeta CDR3 rearrangement. For each sample, productive Simpson clonality was calculated by taking the square root of Simpson's diversity index across productive rearrangements. TCRdb re-hosts the immuneACCESS table, in-frame sequences only. Its copies lack some clones; in the studies checked, an unresolved V gene accounts for under half of them, and the cause for the rest is not known. That table is the source of V, J and clone size, and D and trimming were worked out from the DNA. Within this sample are 110,000 or so clones, with roughly 91% of them counted one time only. The top ten constitute about a fifth of the sample.

The sample comes from a study of blood T cell repertoires in COVID-19 (dated by TCRdb to about 2020). Notes on the research overall: The collaborator samples originated in the United States, Italy and Spain and spanned the acute and convalescent phases of COVID-19. The prospective study material was composed of cDNA or gDNA derived from T cells, B-cell-depleted T cells, or PBMCs. A freely available public database, intended as a resource for researchers studying the immune response to SARS-CoV-2, is where the repertoires were released. Where HLA class I and class II types were available, the types were taken from metadata supplied by the sample provider, not from assay-based typing. The samples were drawn from two sources: the first 160 participants of the ongoing ImmuneRACE study, and 1,000 to 1,500 subjects contributed by 6 global collaborators. Deeply sampled blood TCRbeta repertoires from subjects exposed to, actively infected with, or recovered from COVID-19 were included in the dataset. A de-identified subject ID, COVID-19 status, age in years and sex were almost always included in the sample metadata.

Overall study outcomes, separate from this receptor: Clinical and demographic metadata were provided uncurated, with the amount varying by source and participant.

Collaborating institutions collected whole blood in K2EDTA tubes following their own protocols. For TCRbeta analysis, collaborators shipped samples in one of three forms: frozen whole blood, isolated PBMCs, or DNA extracted from either of those sample types. Sample: peripheral blood. This clonotype was obtained from a human donor with acute or convalescent COVID-19. The donor label of this sample is uncertain.

The CDR3: CASSHYSEGDTQYF. The nucleotide sequence reads as follows: TGTGCCAGCAGCCACTATAGCGAGGGAGATACGCAGTATTTT. Recombination linked TRBV3-1 (or the pseudogene TRBV3-2) to TRBJ2-3; possibly the D gene is TRBD2, per 5 matching bases. There are 14 amino acids in the CDR3, from cysteine to phenylalanine inclusive. Just CDR3 DNA is preserved here, 42 bases in frame from base 1. The trim is 3 bases for V and 5 bases for J, with a gap of 12 bases between the germline ends. The germline V gene (reference sequence) gives CDR1 as LGHDT and CDR2 as YNNKEL.